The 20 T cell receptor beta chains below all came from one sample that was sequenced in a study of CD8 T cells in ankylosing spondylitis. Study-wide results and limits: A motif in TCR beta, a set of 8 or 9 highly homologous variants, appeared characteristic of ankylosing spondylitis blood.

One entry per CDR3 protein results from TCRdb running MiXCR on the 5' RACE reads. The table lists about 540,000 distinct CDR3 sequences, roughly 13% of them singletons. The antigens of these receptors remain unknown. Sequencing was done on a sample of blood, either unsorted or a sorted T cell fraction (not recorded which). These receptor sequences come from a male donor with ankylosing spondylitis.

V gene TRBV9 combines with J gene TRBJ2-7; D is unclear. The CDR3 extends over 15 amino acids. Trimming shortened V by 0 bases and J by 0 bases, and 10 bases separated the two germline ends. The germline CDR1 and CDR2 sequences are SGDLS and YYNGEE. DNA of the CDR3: TGTGCCAGCAGCGTAGATTGGGTGAACTCCTACGAGCAGTACTTC. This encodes CASSVDWVNSYEQYF.

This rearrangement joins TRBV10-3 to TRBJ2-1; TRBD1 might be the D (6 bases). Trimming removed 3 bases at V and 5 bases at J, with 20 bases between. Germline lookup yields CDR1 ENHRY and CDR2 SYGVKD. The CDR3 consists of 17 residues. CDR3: CAISEYTDGTTDNEQFF. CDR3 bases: TGTGCCATCAGTGAATACACAGACGGGACAACGGACAATGAGCAGTTCTTC.

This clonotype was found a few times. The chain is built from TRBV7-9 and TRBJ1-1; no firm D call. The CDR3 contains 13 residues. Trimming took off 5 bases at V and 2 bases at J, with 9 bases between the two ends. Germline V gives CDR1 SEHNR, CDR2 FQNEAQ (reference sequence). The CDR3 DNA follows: TGTGCCAGCAGCGTAGAGCAAAACACTGAAGCTTTCTTT. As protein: CASSVEQNTEAFF.

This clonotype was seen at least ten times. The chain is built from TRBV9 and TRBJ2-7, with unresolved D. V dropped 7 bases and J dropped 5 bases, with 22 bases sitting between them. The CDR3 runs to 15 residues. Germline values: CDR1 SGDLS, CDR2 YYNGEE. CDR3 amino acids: CASAPSGVPRDEQYF. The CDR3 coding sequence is TGTGCCAGCGCTCCCTCCGGAGTACCCCGTGACGAGCAGTACTTC.

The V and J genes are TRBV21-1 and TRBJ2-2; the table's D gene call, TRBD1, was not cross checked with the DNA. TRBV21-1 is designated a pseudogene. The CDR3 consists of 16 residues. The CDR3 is CASSTPWRHITGELFF. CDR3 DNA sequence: TGTGCCAGCAGCACCCCCTGGCGACATATCACCGGGGAGCTGTTTTTT.

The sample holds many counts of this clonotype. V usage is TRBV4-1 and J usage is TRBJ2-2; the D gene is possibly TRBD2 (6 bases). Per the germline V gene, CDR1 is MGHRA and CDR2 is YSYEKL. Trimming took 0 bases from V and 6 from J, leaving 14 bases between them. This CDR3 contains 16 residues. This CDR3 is CASSQDPSARSGELFF. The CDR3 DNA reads TGCGCCAGCAGCCAAGATCCTAGCGCCCGATCCGGGGAGCTGTTTTTT.

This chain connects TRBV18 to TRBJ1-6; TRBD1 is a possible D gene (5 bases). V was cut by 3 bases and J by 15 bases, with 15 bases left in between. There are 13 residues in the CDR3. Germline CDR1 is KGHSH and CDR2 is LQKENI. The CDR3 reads CASSPPGALSLHF. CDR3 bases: TGTGCCAGCTCACCCCCCGGGGCGCTAAGCCTCCACTTT.

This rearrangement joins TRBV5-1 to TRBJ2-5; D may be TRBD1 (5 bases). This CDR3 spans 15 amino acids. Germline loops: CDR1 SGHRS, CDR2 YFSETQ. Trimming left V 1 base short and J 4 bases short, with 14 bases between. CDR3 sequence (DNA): TGCGCCAGCAGCTTGAGGCAATCAAGGGGAGAGACCCAGTACTTC. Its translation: CASSLRQSRGETQYF. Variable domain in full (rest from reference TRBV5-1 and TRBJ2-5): KAGVTQTPRYLIKTRGQQVTLSCSPISGHRSVSWYQQTPGQGLQFLFEYFSETQRNKGNFPGRFSGRQFSNSRSEMNVSTLELGDSALYLCASSLRQSRGETQYFGPGTRLLVL.

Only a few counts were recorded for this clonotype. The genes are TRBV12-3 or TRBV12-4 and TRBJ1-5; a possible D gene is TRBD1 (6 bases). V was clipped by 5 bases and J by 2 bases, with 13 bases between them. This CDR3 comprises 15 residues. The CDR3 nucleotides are TGTGCCAGCAGTGCTACAGGGCGAGGCAATCAGCCCCAGCATTTT. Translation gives CASSATGRGNQPQHF.

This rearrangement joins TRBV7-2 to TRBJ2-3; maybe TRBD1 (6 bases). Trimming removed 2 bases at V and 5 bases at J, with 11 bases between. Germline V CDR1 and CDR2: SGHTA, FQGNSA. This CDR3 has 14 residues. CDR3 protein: CASSLQGREDTQYF. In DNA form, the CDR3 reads TGTGCCAGCAGCTTACAGGGGCGAGAAGATACGCAGTATTTT.

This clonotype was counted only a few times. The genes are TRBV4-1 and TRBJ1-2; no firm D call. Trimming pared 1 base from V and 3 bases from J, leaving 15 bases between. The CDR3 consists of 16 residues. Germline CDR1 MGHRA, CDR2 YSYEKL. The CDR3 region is CASSQVSPAVDYGYTF. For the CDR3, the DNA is TGCGCCAGCAGCCAAGTCTCACCAGCTGTGGACTATGGCTACACCTTC.

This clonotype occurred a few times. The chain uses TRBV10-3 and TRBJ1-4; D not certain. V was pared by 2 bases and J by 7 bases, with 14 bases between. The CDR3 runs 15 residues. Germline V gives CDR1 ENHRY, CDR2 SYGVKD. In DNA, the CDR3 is TGTGCCATCAGTGAGGGTGGAGGAGATGGTGAAAAACTGTTTTTT. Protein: CAISEGGGDGEKLFF.

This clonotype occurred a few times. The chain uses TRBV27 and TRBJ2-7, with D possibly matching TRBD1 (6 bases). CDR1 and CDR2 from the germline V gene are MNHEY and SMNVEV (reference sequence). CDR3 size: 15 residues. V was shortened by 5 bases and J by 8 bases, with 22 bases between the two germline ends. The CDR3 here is CASSLLGTRLGKQYF. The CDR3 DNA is TGTGCCAGCAGTCTCTTGGGGACACGACTTGGAAAGCAGTACTTC.

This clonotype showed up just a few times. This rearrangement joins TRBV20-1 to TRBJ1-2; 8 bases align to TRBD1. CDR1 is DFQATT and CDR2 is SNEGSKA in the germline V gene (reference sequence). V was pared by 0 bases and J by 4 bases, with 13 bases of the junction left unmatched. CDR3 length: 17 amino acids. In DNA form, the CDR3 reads TGCAGTGCTAGAGAACCCCCCGGACAGGGCCAACTCTATGGCTACACCTTC. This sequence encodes CSAREPPGQGQLYGYTF.

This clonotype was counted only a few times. This CDR3 is CASSSSGTATPLTYEQYF. CDR3 coding DNA: TGTGCCAGCAGCTCTTCCGGGACAGCTACACCCCTAACCTACGAGCAGTACTTC. This chain joins TRBV11-1 and TRBJ2-7; 7 nucleotides line up with TRBD1. Losses at the gene ends were 4 bases for V and 2 bases for J; bases not matched to a gene: 17. In germline, CDR1 is SGHAT, CDR2 FQDESV (reference sequence). CDR3 length: 18 residues.

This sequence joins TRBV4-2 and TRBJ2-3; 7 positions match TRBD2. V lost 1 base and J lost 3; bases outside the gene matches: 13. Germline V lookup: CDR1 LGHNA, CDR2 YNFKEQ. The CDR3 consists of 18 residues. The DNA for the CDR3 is TGTGCCAGCAGCCAAGTTAGCGGGCCTCTGGGGGGAACAGATACGCAGTATTTT. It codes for CASSQVSGPLGGTDTQYF.

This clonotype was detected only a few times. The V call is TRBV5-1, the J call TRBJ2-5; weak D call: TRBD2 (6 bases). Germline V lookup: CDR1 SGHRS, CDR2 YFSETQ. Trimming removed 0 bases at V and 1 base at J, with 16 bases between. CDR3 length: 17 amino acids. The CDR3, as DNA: TGCGCCAGCAGCTTGGCTGGGCTAGCGTCACCCCAAGAGACCCAGTACTTC. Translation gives CASSLAGLASPQETQYF.

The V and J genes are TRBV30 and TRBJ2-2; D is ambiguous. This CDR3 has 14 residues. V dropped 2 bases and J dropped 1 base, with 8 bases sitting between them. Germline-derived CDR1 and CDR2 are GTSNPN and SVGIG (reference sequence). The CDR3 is CAWSIRRNTGELFF. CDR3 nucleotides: TGTGCCTGGAGTATTAGGCGGAACACCGGGGAGCTGTTTTTT.

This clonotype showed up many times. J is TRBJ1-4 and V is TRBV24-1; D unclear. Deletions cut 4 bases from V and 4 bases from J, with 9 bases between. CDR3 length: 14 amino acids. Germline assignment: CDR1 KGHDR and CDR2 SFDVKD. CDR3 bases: TGTGCCACCAGTGAGGCCGGGCTTAATGAAAAACTGTTTTTT. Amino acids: CATSEAGLNEKLFF.

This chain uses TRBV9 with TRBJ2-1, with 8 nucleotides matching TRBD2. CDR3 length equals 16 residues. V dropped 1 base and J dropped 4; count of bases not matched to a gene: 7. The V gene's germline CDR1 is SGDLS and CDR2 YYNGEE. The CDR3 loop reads CASSVMPSGSYNEQFF. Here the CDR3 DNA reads TGTGCCAGCAGCGTAATGCCCAGCGGGAGTTACAATGAGCAGTTCTTC.